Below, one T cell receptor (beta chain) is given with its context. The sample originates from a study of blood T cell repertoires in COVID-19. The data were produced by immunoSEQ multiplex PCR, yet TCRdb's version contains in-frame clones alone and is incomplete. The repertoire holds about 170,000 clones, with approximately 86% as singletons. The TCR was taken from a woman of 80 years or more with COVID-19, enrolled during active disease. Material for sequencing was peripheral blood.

CDR3 nucleotide sequence: TGTGCCAGCAGTGAAGCAGGCGGTTCACCCCTCCACTTT. This encodes CASSEAGGSPLHF. This rearrangement joins TRBV2 to TRBJ1-6, with D hard to call. The V gene's germline CDR1 is SNHLY and CDR2 FYNNEI. The V end was cut by 0 bases, the J end by 9 bases, with 6 bases between. CDR3 length: 13 amino acids.